One TCR beta chain is described in this entry. This clonotype showed up just a few times. The antigen it binds to is not known. Per-base qualities were not stored, and no clone one base away is much larger. The data were taken from a study of post-analysis software for immune sequencing data (dated by TCRdb to about 2015). About the study as a whole: Disease courses on record covered relapsing-remitting, secondary progressive and progressive-relapsing multiple sclerosis, though some patients had no subtype annotation. A subset of samples was prepared in parallel using single-end sample barcoding, then pooled and co-amplified after Illumina adapter ligation. Patient repertoires were compared against roughly 12 previously published healthy control repertoires from donors aged roughly 6 to 28 years.

TCR beta repertoires were profiled from peripheral blood of 10 to 15 young patients with multiple sclerosis to demonstrate the VDJtools post-analysis software. The patients with multiple sclerosis were children and adolescents between roughly 6 and 17 years of age. Study-wide conclusions, independent of this receptor: When samples were clustered directly using the F measure, samples prepared in the same batch co-clustered strongly, which prompted a batch-effect correction. Compared with controls, multiple sclerosis patients had significantly lower normalized Chao1 diversity, a finding suggesting substantial peripheral T-cell clonal expansion. The multiple sclerosis patient group was slightly younger than the control group. Four to six TRBV segments, including TRBV5-6, TRBV5-1 and TRBV20-1, were significantly more frequent in patients than controls.

Looking up the germline V gene yields CDR1 SGHTA and CDR2 FQGNSA. The CDR3 holds 12 amino acids from the cysteine to the phenylalanine. Only CDR3 DNA is held: 36 bases, read in frame from base 1. V gives up 4 bases and J gives up 5 bases, and the segment between their germline ends measures 5 bases. The library came from PCR. The reads were generated on an Illumina HiSeq 2500. Unique molecular identifiers were incorporated into TCR beta cDNA libraries to reduce PCR and sequencing biases. Every 1 to 10 million input T cells yielded 500,000 or so cDNA molecules, meaning each molecule approximated one T cell. The patient libraries were prepared and sequenced with the same protocol used for the earlier healthy control dataset. Within a given batch, samples were prepared together, multiplexed and sequenced on the same HiSeq lane. Concerning the study's data processing: MIGEC was used to process the raw barcoded reads, and molecular identifier groups with only a single read were discarded before consensus assembly and CDR3 extraction. Clonotype tables were post-analysed with VDJtools, and diversity was normalized by down-sampling all datasets to the smallest sample size. In repertoire overlap clustering, CDR3 amino acid sequences, but not nucleotide sequences, were matched to correct batch-related cross-sample contamination. TCRdb reprocessed the public reads (quality trimming at Q25 with fastp, clone calling with MiXCR) and kept in-frame beta chains. Entries are consolidated by CDR3 protein sequence, retaining the most common genes and DNA. These V and J calls originate from TCRdb's pipeline instead of the authors' own analysis. The sample table contains hundreds of thousands of distinct CDR3 sequences; only one count was recorded for roughly three fifths of them. 10% to 12% of the sample comes from the top ten.

The source material was blood. The source of this sequence is a girl aged 2-10 years with multiple sclerosis. The chain is made from TRBV7-2 and TRBJ1-4; the D gene remains uncertain. In nucleotides, the sequence is TGTGCCAGCAGCTCCAAAAATGAAAAACTGTTTTTT. Its translation reads: CASSSKNEKLFF. With the rest looked up from the reference TRBV7-2 and TRBJ1-4 genes rather than sequenced, the full variable domain is GAGVSQSPSNKVTEKGKDVELRCDPISGHTALYWYRQSLGQGLEFLIYFQGNSAPDKSGLPSDRFSAERTGGSVSTLTIQRTQQEDSAVYLCASSSKNEKLFFGSGTQLSVL.